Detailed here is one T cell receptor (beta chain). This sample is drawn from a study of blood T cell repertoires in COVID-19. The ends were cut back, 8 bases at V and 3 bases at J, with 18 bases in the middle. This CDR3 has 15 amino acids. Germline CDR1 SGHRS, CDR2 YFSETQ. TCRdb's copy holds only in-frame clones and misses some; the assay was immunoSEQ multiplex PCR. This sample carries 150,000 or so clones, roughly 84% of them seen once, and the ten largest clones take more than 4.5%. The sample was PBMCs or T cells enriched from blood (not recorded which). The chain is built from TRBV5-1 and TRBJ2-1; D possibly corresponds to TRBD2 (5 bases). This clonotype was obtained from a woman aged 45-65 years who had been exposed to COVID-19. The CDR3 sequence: CASTDSAAGYNEQFF. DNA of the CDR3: TGCGCCAGTACGGACTCTGCAGCAGGCTACAATGAGCAGTTCTTC.